This T cell receptor beta chain originates from a study of T cell responses to AZD1222 COVID-19 vaccine. Clones were sequenced by immunoSEQ multiplex PCR, and TCRdb holds only the in-frame ones, with some missing. This sample has around 91,000 clones; around nine tenths occur once, and the top ten carry over 15%. This sequence originates from an adult in good health. Sequencing was performed on peripheral blood, taken on day 0 of AZD1222 vaccination.

CDR3 nucleotides: TGCAGTGCTAGGGCGGACTACGAGCAGTACTTC. Its protein product is CSARADYEQYF. V is TRBV20-1 and J is TRBJ2-7; D not resolved. V was pared by 3 bases and J by 3 bases, with 6 bases between. The CDR3 spans 11 residues. CDR1 and CDR2 (germline): DFQATT, SNEGSKA (reference sequence).